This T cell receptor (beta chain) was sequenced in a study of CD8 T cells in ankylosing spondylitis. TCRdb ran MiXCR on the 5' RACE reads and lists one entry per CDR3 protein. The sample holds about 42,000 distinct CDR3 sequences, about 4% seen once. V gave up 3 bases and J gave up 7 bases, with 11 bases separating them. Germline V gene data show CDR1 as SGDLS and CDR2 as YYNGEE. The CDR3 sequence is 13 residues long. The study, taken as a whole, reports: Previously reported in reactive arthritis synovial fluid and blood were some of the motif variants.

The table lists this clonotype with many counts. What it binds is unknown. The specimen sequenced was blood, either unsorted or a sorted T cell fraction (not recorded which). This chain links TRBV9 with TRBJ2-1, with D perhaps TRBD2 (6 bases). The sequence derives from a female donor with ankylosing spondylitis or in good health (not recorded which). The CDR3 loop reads CASSALRGNEQFF. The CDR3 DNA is TGTGCCAGCAGCGCACTCCGGGGGAATGAGCAGTTCTTC.